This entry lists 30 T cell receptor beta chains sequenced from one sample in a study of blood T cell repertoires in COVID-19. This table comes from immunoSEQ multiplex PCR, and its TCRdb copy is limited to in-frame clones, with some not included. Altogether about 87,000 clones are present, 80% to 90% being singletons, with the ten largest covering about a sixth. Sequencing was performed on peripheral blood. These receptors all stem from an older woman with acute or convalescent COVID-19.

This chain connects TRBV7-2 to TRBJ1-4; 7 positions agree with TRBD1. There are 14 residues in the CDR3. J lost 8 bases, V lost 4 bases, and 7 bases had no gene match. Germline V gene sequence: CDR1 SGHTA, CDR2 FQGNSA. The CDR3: CASSSRQGGEKLFF. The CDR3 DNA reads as TGTGCCAGCAGCTCAAGACAGGGAGGAGAAAAACTGTTTTTT.

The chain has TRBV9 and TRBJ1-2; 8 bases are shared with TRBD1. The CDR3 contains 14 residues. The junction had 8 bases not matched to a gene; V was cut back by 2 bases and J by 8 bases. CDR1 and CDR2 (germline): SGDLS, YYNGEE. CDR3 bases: TGTGCCAGCAGCGTGAGTGGACAGGGTCAGGGCTACACCTTC. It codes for CASSVSGQGQGYTF. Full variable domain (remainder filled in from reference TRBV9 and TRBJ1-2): DSGVTQTPKHLITATGQRVTLRCSPRSGDLSVYWYQQSLDQGLQFLIQYYNGEERAKGNILERFSAQQFPDLHSELNLSSLELGDSALYFCASSVSGQGQGYTFGSGTRLTVV.

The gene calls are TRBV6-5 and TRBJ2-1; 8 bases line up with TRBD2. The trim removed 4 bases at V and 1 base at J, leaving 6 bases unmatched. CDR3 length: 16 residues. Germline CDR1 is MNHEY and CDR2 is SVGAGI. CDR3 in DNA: TGTGCCAGCAGTTCCACGGGCGGGAGGTCCTACAATGAGCAGTTCTTC. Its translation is CASSSTGGRSYNEQFF.

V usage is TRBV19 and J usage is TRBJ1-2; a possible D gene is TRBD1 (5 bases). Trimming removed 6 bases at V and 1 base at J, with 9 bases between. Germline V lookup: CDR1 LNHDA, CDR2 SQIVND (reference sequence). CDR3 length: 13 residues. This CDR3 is CASSRQINYGYTF. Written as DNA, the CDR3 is TGTGCCAGTAGCCGACAGATTAACTATGGCTACACCTTC.

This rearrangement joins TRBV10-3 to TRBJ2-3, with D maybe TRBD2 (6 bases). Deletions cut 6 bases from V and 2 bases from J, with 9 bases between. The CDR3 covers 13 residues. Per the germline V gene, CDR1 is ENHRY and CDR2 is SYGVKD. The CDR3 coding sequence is TGTGCCATCAGCCGGGACTTCACAGATACGCAGTATTTT. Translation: CAISRDFTDTQYF.

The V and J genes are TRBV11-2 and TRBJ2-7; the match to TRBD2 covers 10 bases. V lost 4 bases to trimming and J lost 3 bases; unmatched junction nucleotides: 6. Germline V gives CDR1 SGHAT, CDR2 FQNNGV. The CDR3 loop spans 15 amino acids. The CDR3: CASSSGLAMGYEQYF. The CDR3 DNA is TGTGCCAGCAGCTCGGGACTAGCGATGGGCTACGAGCAGTACTTC. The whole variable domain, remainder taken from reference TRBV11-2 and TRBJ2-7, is EAGVAQSPRYKIIEKRQSVAFWCNPISGHATLYWYQQILGQGPKLLIQFQNNGVVDDSQLPKDRFSAERLKGVDSTLKIQPAKLEDSAVYLCASSSGLAMGYEQYFGPGTRLTVT.

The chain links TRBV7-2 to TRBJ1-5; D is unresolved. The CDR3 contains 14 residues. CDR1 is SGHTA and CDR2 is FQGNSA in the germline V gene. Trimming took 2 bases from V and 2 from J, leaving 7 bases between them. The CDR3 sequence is CASSLMPGNQPQHF. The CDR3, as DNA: TGTGCCAGCAGCTTAATGCCGGGCAATCAGCCCCAGCATTTT.

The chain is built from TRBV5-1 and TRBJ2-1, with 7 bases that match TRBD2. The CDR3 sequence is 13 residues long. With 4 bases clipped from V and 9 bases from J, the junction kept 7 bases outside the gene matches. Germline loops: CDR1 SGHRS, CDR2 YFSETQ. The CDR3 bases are TGCGCCAGCAGCGTACTAGCGAAGGGTGAGCAGTTCTTC. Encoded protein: CASSVLAKGEQFF.

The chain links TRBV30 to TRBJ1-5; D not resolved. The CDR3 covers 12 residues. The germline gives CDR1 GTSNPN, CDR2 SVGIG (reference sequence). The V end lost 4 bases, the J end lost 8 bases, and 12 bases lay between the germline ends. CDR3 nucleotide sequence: TGTGCCTGGACGATAAATGGAGAGCCCCAGCATTTT. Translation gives CAWTINGEPQHF.

CDR3 protein: CASSQGQGYEKLFF. CDR3 sequence (DNA): TGCGCCAGCAGCCAAGGACAGGGTTATGAAAAACTGTTTTTT. The chain recombines TRBV4-1 with TRBJ1-4; 7 bases fit TRBD1. CDR1 MGHRA and CDR2 YSYEKL come from the germline V gene. Losses at the gene ends were 1 base for V and 6 bases for J; bases not matched to a gene: 2. The CDR3 length is 14 residues.

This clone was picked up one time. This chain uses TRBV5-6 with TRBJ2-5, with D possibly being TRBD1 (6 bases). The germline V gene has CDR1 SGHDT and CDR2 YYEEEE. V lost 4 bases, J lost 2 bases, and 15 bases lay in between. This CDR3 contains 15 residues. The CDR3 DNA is TGTGCCAGCAGCCTAGGGGGTGGCGTTCAAGAGACCCAGTACTTC. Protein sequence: CASSLGGGVQETQYF.

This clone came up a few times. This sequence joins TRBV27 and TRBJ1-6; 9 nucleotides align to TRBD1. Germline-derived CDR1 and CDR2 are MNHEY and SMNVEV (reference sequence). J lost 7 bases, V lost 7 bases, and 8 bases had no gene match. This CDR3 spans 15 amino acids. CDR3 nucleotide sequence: TGTGCCAGCACCATGTATGGGACAGGGAATTCACCCCTCCACTTT. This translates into CASTMYGTGNSPLHF.

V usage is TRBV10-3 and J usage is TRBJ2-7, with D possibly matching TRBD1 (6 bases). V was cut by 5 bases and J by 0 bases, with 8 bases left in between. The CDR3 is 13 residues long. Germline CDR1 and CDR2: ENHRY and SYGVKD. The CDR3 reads CAISPGASYEQYF. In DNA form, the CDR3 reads TGTGCCATCAGTCCAGGGGCCTCCTACGAGCAGTACTTC.

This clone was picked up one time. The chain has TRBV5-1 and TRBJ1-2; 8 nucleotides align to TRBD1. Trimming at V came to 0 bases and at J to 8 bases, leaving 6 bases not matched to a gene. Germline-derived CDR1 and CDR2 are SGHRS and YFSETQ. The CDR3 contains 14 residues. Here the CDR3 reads CASSLAQGAGGYTF. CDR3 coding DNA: TGCGCCAGCAGCTTGGCCCAGGGGGCAGGGGGCTACACCTTC.

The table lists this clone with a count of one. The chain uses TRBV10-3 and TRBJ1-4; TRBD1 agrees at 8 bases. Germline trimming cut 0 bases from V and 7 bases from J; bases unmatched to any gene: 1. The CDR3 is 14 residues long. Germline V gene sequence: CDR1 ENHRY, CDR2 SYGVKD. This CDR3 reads CAISESTGGEKLFF. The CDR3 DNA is TGTGCCATCAGTGAGTCCACAGGGGGTGAAAAACTGTTTTTT.

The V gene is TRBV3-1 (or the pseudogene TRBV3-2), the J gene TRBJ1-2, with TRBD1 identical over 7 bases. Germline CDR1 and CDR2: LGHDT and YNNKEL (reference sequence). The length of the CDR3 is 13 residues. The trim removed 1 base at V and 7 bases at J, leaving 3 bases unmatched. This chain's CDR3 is CASSQVRGFGYTF. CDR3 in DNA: TGTGCCAGCAGCCAAGTCAGGGGGTTTGGCTACACCTTC.

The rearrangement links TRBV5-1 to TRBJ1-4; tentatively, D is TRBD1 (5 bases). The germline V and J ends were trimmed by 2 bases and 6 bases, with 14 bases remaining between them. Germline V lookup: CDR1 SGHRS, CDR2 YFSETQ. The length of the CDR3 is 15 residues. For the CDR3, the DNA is TGCGCCAGCAGCTTTTCCGGGGGAAGGGATGAAAAACTGTTTTTT. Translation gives CASSFSGGRDEKLFF.

The CDR3 region is CASSWTGASNYGYTF. CDR3 in DNA: TGTGCCAGCAGCTGGACTGGTGCCTCTAACTATGGCTACACCTTC. V usage is TRBV5-5 and J usage is TRBJ1-2; the D is unclear. CDR3 length equals 15 residues. Trimming took off 3 bases at V and 0 bases at J, with 12 bases between the two ends. Germline CDR1 reads SGHKS; CDR2 reads YYEKEE (reference sequence).

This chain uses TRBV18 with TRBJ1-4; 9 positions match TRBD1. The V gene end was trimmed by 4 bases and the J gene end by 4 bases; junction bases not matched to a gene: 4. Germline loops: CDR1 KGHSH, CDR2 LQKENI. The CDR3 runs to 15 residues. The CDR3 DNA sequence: TGTGCCAGCTCACTGCCGGGACAGGGTAATGAAAAACTGTTTTTT. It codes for CASSLPGQGNEKLFF.

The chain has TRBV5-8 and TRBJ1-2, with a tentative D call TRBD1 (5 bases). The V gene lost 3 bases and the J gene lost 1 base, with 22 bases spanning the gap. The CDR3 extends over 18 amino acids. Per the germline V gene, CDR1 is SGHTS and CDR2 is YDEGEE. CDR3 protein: CASSSKWVRERFNYGYTF. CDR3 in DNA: TGTGCCAGCAGCTCAAAGTGGGTCAGGGAACGGTTTAACTATGGCTACACCTTC. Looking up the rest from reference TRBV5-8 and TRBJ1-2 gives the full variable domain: EAGVTQSPTHLIKTRGQQATLRCSPISGHTSVYWYQQALGLGLQFLLWYDEGEERNRGNFPPRFSGRQFPNYSSELNVNALELEDSALYLCASSSKWVRERFNYGYTFGSGTRLTVV.

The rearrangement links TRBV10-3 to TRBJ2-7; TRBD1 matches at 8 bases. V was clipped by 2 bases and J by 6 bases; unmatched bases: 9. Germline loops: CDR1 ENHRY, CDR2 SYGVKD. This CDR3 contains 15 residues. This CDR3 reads CAISEPGQGLSEQYF. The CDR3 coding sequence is TGTGCCATCAGTGAGCCAGGACAGGGTTTGAGCGAGCAGTACTTC.

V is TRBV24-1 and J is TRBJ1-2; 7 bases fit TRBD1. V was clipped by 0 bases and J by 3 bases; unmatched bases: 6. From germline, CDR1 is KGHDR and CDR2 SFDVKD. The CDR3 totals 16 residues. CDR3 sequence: CATSDLDRTGHYGYTF. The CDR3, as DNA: TGTGCCACCAGTGATTTGGATCGGACAGGCCACTATGGCTACACCTTC.

In DNA, the CDR3 is TGTGCCAGCAGCTCCGGGGCTAGCGGCGCCAGGGAGCAGTTCTTC. Residues: CASSSGASGAREQFF. The rearrangement links TRBV7-2 to TRBJ2-1; 7 positions agree with TRBD2. Germline V lookup: CDR1 SGHTA, CDR2 FQGNSA. V shed 4 bases, J shed 10 bases, and the junction held 13 bases outside the gene matches. This CDR3 contains 15 residues. Full variable domain (outside the CDR3, taken from reference TRBV7-2 and TRBJ2-1): GAGVSQSPSNKVTEKGKDVELRCDPISGHTALYWYRQSLGQGLEFLIYFQGNSAPDKSGLPSDRFSAERTGGSVSTLTIQRTQQEDSAVYLCASSSGASGAREQFFGPGTRLTVL.

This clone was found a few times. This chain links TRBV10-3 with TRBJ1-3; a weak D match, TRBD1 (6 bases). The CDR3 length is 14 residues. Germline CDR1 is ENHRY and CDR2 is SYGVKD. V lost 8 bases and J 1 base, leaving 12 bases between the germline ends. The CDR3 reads CAIGGGPSGNTIYF. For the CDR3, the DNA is TGTGCCATCGGGGGGGGCCCTTCTGGAAACACCATATATTTT.

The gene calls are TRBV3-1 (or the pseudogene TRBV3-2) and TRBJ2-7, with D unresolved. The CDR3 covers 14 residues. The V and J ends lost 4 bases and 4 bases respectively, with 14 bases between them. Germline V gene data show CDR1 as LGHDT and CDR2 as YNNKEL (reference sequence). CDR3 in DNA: TGTGCCAGCAGCCCCCATGACTCTACGTACGAGCAGTACTTC. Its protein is CASSPHDSTYEQYF.

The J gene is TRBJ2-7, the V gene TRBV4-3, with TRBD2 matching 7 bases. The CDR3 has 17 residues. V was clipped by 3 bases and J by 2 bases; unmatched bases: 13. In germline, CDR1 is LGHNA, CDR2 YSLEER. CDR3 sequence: CASSHFPPASGAYEQYF. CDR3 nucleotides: TGCGCCAGCAGCCACTTCCCCCCGGCTAGCGGAGCCTACGAGCAGTACTTC.

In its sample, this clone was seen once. The CDR3 DNA follows: TGTGCCAGCAGCTTTAGCGGCCAAGAGACCCAGTACTTC. Protein: CASSFSGQETQYF. The chain carries TRBV3-1 (or the pseudogene TRBV3-2) and TRBJ2-5, with D perhaps TRBD2 (6 bases). The V end lost 5 bases, the J end lost 1 base, and 8 bases lay between the germline ends. The CDR3 is 13 residues long. Germline values: CDR1 LGHDT, CDR2 YNNKEL (reference sequence).

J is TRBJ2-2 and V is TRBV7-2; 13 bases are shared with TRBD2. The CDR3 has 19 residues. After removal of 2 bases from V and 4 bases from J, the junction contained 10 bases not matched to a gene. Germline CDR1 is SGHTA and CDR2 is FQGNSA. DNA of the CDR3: TGTGCCAGCAGCTTACCGCTACTAGCGGGAGGGCCTCCCACCGGGGAGCTGTTTTTT. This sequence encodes CASSLPLLAGGPPTGELFF.

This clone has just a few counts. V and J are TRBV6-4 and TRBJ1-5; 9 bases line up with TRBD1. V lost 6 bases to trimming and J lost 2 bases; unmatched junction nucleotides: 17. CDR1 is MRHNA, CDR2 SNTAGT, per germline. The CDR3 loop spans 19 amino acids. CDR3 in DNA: TGTGCCAGCAGCCCCAGGGACAGGGCCCTTATCAAGGGCAATCAGCCCCAGCATTTT. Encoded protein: CASSPRDRALIKGNQPQHF.

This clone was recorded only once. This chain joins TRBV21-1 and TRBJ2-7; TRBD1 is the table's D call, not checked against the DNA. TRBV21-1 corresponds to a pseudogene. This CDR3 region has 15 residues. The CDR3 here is CASSKAKGDTYEQYF. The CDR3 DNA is TGTGCCAGCAGCAAAGCGAAAGGGGACACCTACGAGCAGTACTTC.